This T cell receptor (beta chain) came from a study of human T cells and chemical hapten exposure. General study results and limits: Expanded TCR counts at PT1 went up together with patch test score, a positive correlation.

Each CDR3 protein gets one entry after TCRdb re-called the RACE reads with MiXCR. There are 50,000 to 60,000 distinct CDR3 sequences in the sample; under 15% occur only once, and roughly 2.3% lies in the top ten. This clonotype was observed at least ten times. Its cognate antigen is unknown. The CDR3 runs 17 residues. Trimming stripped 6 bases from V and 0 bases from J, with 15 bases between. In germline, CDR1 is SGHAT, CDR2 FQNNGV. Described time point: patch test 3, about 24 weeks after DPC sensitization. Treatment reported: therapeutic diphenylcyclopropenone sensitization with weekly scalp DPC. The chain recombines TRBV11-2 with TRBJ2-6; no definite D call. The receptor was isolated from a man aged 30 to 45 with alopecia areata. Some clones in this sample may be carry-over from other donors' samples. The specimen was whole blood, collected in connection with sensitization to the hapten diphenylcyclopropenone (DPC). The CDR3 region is CASSLTPLTSGANVLTF. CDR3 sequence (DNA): TGTGCCAGCAGTTTGACTCCTCTCACCTCTGGGGCCAACGTCCTGACTTTC.